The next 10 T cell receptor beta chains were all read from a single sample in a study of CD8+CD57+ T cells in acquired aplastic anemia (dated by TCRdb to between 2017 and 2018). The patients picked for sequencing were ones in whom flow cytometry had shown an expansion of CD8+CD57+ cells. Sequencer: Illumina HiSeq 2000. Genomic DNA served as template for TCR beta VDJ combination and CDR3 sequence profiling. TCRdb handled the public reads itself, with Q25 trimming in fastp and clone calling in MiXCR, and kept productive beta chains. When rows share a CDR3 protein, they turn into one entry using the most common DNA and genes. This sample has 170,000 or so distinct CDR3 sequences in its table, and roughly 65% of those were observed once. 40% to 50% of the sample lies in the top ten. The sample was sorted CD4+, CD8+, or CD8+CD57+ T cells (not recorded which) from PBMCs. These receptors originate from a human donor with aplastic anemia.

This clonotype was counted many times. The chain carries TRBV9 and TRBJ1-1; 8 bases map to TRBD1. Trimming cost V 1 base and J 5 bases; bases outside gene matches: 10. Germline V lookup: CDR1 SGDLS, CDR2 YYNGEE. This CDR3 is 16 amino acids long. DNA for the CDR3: TGTGCCAGCAGCGTAAGCCCCGACAGGGGTAGGACTGAAGCTTTCTTT. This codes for CASSVSPDRGRTEAFF.

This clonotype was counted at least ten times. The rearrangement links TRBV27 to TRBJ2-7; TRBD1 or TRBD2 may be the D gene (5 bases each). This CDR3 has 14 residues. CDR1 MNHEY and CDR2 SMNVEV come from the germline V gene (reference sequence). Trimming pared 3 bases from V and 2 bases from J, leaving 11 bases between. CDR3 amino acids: CASSLFRGPYEQYF. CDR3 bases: TGTGCCAGCAGTTTGTTCCGGGGCCCCTACGAGCAGTACTTC.

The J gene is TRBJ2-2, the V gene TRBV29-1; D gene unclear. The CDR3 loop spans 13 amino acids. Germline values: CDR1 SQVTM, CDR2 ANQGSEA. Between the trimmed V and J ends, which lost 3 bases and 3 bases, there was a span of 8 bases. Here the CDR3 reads CSVEFVDTGELFF. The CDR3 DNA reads TGCAGCGTTGAGTTTGTCGACACCGGGGAGCTGTTTTTT.

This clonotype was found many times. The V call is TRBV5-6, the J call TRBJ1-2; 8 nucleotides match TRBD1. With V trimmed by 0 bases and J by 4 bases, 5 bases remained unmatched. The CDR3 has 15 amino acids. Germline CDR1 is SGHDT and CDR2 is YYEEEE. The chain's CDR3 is CASSLAGQGSYGYTF. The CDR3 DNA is TGTGCCAGCAGCTTGGCAGGACAGGGTAGCTATGGCTACACCTTC.

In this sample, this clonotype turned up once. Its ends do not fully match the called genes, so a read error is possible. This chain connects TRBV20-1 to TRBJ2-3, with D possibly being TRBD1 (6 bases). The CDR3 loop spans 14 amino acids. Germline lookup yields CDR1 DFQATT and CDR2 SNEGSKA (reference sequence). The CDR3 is CNARWQGPPDTQYF. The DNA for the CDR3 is TGCAATGCTAGATGGCAGGGGCCCCCAGATACGCAGTATTTT.

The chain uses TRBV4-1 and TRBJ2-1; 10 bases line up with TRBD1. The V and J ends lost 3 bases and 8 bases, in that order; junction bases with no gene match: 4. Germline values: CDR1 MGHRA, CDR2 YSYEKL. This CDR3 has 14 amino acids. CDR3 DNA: TGCGCCAGCAGCCAGGGACAGGGGACGCATGAGCAGTTCTTC. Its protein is CASSQGQGTHEQFF.

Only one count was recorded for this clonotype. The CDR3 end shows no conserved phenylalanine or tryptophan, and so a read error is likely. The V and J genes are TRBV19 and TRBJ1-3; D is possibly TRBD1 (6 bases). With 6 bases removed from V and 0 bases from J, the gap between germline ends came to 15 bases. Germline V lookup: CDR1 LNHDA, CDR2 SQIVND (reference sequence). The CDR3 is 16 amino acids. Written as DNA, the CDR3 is TGTGCCAGTAGCATCACAGGGAAGCCCTCTGGAAACACCATATATGTT. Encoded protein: CASSITGKPSGNTIYV.

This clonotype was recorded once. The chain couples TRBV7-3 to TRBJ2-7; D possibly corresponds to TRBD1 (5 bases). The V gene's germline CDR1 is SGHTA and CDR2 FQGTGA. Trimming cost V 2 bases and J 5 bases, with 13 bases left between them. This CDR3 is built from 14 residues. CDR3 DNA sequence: TGTGCCAGCAGCTTAGGGGCAGGTCGTCACGAGCAGTACTTC. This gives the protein CASSLGAGRHEQYF. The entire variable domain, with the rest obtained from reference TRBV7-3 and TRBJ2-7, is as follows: GAGVSQTPSNKVTEKGKYVELRCDPISGHTALYWYRQSLGQGPEFLIYFQGTGAADDSGLPNDRFFAVRPEGSVSTLKIQRTERGDSAVYLCASSLGAGRHEQYFGPGTRLTVT.

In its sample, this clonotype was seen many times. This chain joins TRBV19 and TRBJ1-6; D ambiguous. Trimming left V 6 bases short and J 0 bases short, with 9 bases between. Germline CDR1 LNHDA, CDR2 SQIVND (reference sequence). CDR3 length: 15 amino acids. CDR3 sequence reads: CASSPTVSYNSPLHF. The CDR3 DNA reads TGTGCCAGTAGCCCTACAGTCTCCTATAATTCACCCCTCCACTTT.

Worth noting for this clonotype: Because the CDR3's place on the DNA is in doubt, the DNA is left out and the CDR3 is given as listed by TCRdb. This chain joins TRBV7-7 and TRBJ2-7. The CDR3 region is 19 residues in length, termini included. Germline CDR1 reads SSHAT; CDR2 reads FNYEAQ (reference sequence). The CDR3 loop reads CASSPLCASSLGLHYEQYF.